These 6 T cell receptor beta chains were sequenced from one sample in a study of blood T cell repertoires in COVID-19. Profiling relied on immunoSEQ multiplex PCR, and the TCRdb table lists in-frame clones only, not all of them. The sample shows 150,000 or so clones, approximately 83% of them seen only once. The sequenced material came from peripheral blood. The receptors were sampled from a woman aged 60-75 years with acute or convalescent COVID-19.

This clone was seen just once. The genes are TRBV3-1 (or the pseudogene TRBV3-2) and TRBJ1-2, with D possibly being TRBD1 (5 bases). Per the germline V gene, CDR1 is LGHDT and CDR2 is YNNKEL (reference sequence). The CDR3 is 15 amino acids. V was clipped by 0 bases and J by 4 bases, with 12 bases between them. CDR3: CASSQEGAGRYGYTF. The DNA for the CDR3 is TGTGCCAGCAGCCAAGAAGGGGCAGGGCGCTATGGCTACACCTTC.

This rearrangement joins TRBV25-1 to TRBJ1-5; 7 nucleotides agree with TRBD1. The ends lost 4 bases at V and 6 bases at J; junction bases unmatched: 12. This CDR3 is 16 amino acids long. The germline gives CDR1 MGHDK, CDR2 SYGVNS. The CDR3 sequence is CASSGQGRGLSQPQHF. CDR3 coding DNA: TGTGCCAGCAGTGGACAGGGAAGGGGTTTGAGTCAGCCCCAGCATTTT.

CDR3 sequence reads: CASSLGVTVNTEAFF. CDR3 DNA: TGTGCCAGCAGCTTAGGGGTAACAGTGAACACTGAAGCTTTCTTT. The chain carries TRBV7-9 and TRBJ1-1, with unresolved D. Germline assignment: CDR1 SEHNR and CDR2 FQNEAQ (reference sequence). The CDR3 spans 15 residues. Trimming removed 1 base at V and 0 bases at J, with 9 bases between.

The chain recombines TRBV7-8 with TRBJ1-3, with a weak D call TRBD1 (5 bases). Trimming shortened V by 1 base and J by 4 bases, and 14 bases separated the two germline ends. The CDR3 is 16 amino acids. Germline V gene sequence: CDR1 SGHVS, CDR2 FQNEAQ. CDR3 in amino acids: CASSLGQFGWGNTIYF. Written as DNA, the CDR3 is TGTGCCAGCAGCTTAGGACAGTTCGGATGGGGAAACACCATATATTTT.

This rearrangement joins TRBV21-1 to TRBJ2-6; no DNA check was done on the table's D call, TRBD1. TRBV21-1 is annotated as a pseudogene. CDR3 length equals 19 residues. CDR3 coding DNA: TGTGCCAGCAGCGCCCGCCGGGACAGGGATTCCAATGGGGCCAACGTCCTGACTTTC. As protein: CASSARRDRDSNGANVLTF.

CDR3 DNA: TGTGCCAGCAGCTCAGGACTAGCGGGAGGGTTTACCTACGAGCAGTACTTC. Encoded protein: CASSSGLAGGFTYEQYF. V gene TRBV7-9 combines with J gene TRBJ2-7; 15 bases line up with TRBD2. V was pared by 4 bases and J by 2 bases, with 6 bases of the junction left unmatched. Germline CDR1 and CDR2: SEHNR and FQNEAQ (reference sequence). The CDR3 has 17 amino acids.